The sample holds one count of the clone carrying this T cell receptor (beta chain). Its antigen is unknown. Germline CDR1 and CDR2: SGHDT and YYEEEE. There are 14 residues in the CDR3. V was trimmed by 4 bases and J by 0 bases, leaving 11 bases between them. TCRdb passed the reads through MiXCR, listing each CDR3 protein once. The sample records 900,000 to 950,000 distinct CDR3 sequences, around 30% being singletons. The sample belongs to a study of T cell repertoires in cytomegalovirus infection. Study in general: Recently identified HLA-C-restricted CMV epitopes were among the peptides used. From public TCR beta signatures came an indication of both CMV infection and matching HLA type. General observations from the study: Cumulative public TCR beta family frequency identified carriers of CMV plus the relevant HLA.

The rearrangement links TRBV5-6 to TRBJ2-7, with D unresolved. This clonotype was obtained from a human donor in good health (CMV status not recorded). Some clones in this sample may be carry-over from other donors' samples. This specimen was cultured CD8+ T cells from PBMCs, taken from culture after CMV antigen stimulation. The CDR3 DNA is TGTGCCAGCAGCCAGGACGGTCACTCCTACGAGCAGTACGTC. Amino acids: CASSQDGHSYEQYV.